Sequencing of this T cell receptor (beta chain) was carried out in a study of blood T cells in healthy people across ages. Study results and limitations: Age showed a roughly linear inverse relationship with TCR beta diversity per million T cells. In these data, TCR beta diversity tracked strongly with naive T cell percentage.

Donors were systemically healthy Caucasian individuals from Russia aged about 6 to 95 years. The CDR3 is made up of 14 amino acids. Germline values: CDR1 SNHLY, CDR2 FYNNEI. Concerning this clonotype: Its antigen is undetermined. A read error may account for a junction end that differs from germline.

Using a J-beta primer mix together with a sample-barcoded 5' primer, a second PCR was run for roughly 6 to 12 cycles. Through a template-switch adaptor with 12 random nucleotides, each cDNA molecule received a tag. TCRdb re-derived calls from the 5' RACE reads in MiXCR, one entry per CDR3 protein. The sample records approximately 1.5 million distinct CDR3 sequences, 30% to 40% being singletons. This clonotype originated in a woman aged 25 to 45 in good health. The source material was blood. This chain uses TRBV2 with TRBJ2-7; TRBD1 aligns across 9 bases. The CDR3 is CASSEWTGVGEQCF. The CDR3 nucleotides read TGTGCCAGCAGTGAATGGACAGGGGTGGGCGAGCAGTGCTTC.